This passage covers 20 T cell receptor beta chains from one sample sequenced in a study of blood T cell repertoires in COVID-19 (dated by TCRdb to 2020 to 2022). Libraries were constructed by the immunoSEQ multiplex PCR assay. TCRdb retrieved this table from immuneACCESS and kept in-frame rearrangements only. Not all clones are present; in checked studies, unresolved V genes account for under half, and no reason is known for the remainder. The sample table lists 200,000 to 250,000 clones, around 80% of them with a count of one. The ten largest clonotypes hold 15% of the sample. Sequenced sample: PBMCs or T cells enriched from blood (not recorded which). Source of these receptors: a man aged 40-55 years who had recovered from COVID-19.

The chain is built from TRBV29-1 and TRBJ2-7; 10 bases are shared with TRBD2. The CDR3 is 17 amino acids. The ends lost 7 bases at V and 6 bases at J; junction bases unmatched: 21. Germline CDR1 and CDR2: SQVTM and ANQGSEA. The DNA of the CDR3 is TGCAGCGCCCCAAAGCGGCTAGCGGGAGAGCCCGGGTGCGAGCAGTACTTC. Its translation: CSAPKRLAGEPGCEQYF.

The chain recombines TRBV5-5 with TRBJ2-7; 7 nucleotides line up with TRBD1. This CDR3 is 12 amino acids long. Germline CDR1 and CDR2: SGHKS and YYEKEE (reference sequence). Trimming took 4 bases from V and 4 from J; bases not matched to a gene: 2. CDR3 bases: TGTGCCAGCAGCCGACAGGGATACGAGCAGTACTTC. It encodes CASSRQGYEQYF.

The genes are TRBV27 and TRBJ1-3; 7 bases are a match to TRBD1. The CDR3 extends over 17 amino acids. Per germline, CDR1 MNHEY and CDR2 SMNVEV (reference sequence). V lost 6 bases and J lost 0; bases outside the gene matches: 11. CDR3 sequence reads: CASRSIPGTASGNTIYF. As DNA, the CDR3 is TGTGCCAGCAGATCGATACCCGGGACAGCCTCTGGAAACACCATATATTTT.

The chain carries TRBV4-1 and TRBJ1-1, with a weak D call TRBD1 (5 bases). The CDR3 length is 14 residues. V lost 4 bases, J lost 3 bases, and 12 bases lay in between. The germline V gene encodes CDR1 MGHRA and CDR2 YSYEKL. CDR3 residues: CASSLLGLDTEAFF. For the CDR3, the DNA is TGCGCCAGCAGCCTGCTGGGGCTGGACACTGAAGCTTTCTTT.

The rearrangement uses TRBV6-5 and TRBJ1-1; maybe TRBD1 (5 bases). CDR3 length equals 15 residues. Germline V lookup: CDR1 MNHEY, CDR2 SVGAGI. V gave up 5 bases and J gave up 4 bases, with 17 bases separating them. Here the CDR3 DNA reads TGTGCCAGCAGTCCTGACCCCTCCGGGGGCACTGAAGCTTTCTTT. This gives the protein CASSPDPSGGTEAFF.

This chain uses TRBV6-4 with TRBJ1-2, with D maybe TRBD1 (6 bases). The CDR3 length is 13 residues. Trimming removed 7 bases at V and 2 bases at J, with 11 bases between. Germline CDR1 and CDR2: MRHNA and SNTAGT. The CDR3 coding sequence is TGTGCCAGCACACAGGGCGTGAACTATGGCTACACCTTC. Residues: CASTQGVNYGYTF.

V usage is TRBV9 and J usage is TRBJ2-7, with a tentative D call TRBD2 (6 bases). V was clipped by 0 bases and J by 5 bases, with 9 bases between them. This CDR3 has 13 amino acids. CDR1 is SGDLS, CDR2 YYNGEE, per germline. The CDR3 DNA is TGTGCCAGCAGCGTAGCCCCTAGCGACGAGCAGTACTTC. As protein: CASSVAPSDEQYF.

This clone is a singleton in its sample. The V gene is TRBV28, the J gene TRBJ1-2; D perhaps matches TRBD1 (5 bases). V was cut by 8 bases and J by 2 bases, with 15 bases left in between. The germline V gene encodes CDR1 MDHEN and CDR2 SYDVKM. CDR3 length: 14 amino acids. The CDR3 loop reads CASALGQGNYGYTF. Here the CDR3 DNA reads TGTGCCAGCGCCCTCGGCCAGGGAAACTATGGCTACACCTTC.

This clone was detected once. The chain recombines TRBV7-8 with TRBJ1-1, with D perhaps matching TRBD1 (6 bases). Germline V gene sequence: CDR1 SGHVS, CDR2 FQNEAQ. CDR3 length equals 13 residues. Trimming stripped 2 bases from V and 9 bases from J, with 13 bases between. CDR3 loop: CASSLWGQGKAFF. CDR3 nucleotide sequence: TGTGCCAGCAGCTTATGGGGACAAGGTAAAGCTTTCTTT.

The chain carries TRBV4-1 and TRBJ2-2; 12 bases line up with TRBD1. The germline CDR1 and CDR2 sequences are MGHRA and YSYEKL. This CDR3 comprises 18 residues. The J segment lost 5 bases and the V segment lost 3 bases, leaving 10 bases of the junction unmatched. The CDR3 sequence: CASSQPGTGGVSTGELFF. CDR3 nucleotide sequence: TGCGCCAGCAGCCAGCCCGGGACAGGGGGCGTCAGTACCGGGGAGCTGTTTTTT.

The CDR3 bases are TGTGCCAGCAGCATAGGACGGGGGGAGCAAGAGACCCAGTACTTC. Translated: CASSIGRGEQETQYF. The chain uses TRBV7-8 and TRBJ2-5; TRBD2 matches at 7 bases. J lost 2 bases, V lost 5 bases, and 8 bases had no gene match. The germline V gene encodes CDR1 SGHVS and CDR2 FQNEAQ. The CDR3 sequence is 15 residues long.

The chain employs TRBV3-1 (or the pseudogene TRBV3-2) and TRBJ1-5; 7 positions match TRBD1. This CDR3 has 13 amino acids. Trimming removed 11 bases from V and 4 bases from J; junction bases left unmatched: 8. CDR1 LGHDT and CDR2 YNNKEL come from the germline V gene (reference sequence). The DNA of the CDR3 is TGTGCCTTAATCGGACAGGAGAATCAGCCCCAGCATTTT. Translation gives CALIGQENQPQHF.

A note on this clone: Other DNA sequences in this sample translate to the same CDR3. The V call is TRBV28, the J call TRBJ2-2, with D perhaps matching TRBD1 (6 bases). Germline V gene lookup returns CDR1 MDHEN and CDR2 SYDVKM. V was trimmed by 2 bases and J by 5 bases, leaving 6 bases between them. This CDR3 is 13 amino acids long. The CDR3 nucleotides are TGTGCCAGCAGTTTAAGGGGGACCGGGGAGCTGTTTTTT. Protein: CASSLRGTGELFF. Full variable domain (rest looked up from reference TRBV28 and TRBJ2-2): DVKVTQSSRYLVKRTGEKVFLECVQDMDHENMFWYRQDPGLGLRLIYFSYDVKMKEKGDIPEGYSVSREKKERFSLILESASTNQTSMYLCASSLRGTGELFFGEGSRLTVL.

This clone was seen a handful of times. V and J are TRBV28 and TRBJ1-1, with D maybe TRBD1 (5 bases). Between the trimmed V and J ends, which lost 11 bases and 3 bases, there was a span of 13 bases. There are 12 residues in the CDR3. Germline CDR1 and CDR2: MDHEN and SYDVKM. The DNA for the CDR3 is TGTGCCGACGGGGGATTAGACACTGAAGCTTTCTTT. It specifies CADGGLDTEAFF.

The chain joins TRBV3-1 (or the pseudogene TRBV3-2) to TRBJ2-3, with 10 positions matching TRBD1. The CDR3 is 19 amino acids. Germline V gene lookup returns CDR1 LGHDT and CDR2 YNNKEL (reference sequence). J lost 4 bases, V lost 2 bases, and 15 bases had no gene match. This CDR3 is CASSQHAGQGIGSADTQYF. Here the CDR3 DNA reads TGTGCCAGCAGCCAACACGCGGGACAGGGGATAGGAAGTGCAGATACGCAGTATTTT.

The rearrangement uses TRBV19 and TRBJ1-5; D call uncertain. CDR3 length: 13 residues. V gave up 6 bases and J gave up 7 bases, with 13 bases separating them. The germline V gene encodes CDR1 LNHDA and CDR2 SQIVND (reference sequence). The chain's CDR3 is CASRQRAGQPQHF. CDR3 sequence (DNA): TGTGCCAGTAGACAGAGGGCGGGCCAGCCCCAGCATTTT.

The J gene is TRBJ1-6, the V gene TRBV6-5; TRBD1 agrees at 8 bases. Germline loops: CDR1 MNHEY, CDR2 SVGAGI. The CDR3 length is 16 residues. V was clipped by 4 bases and J by 2 bases; unmatched bases: 4. The CDR3, as DNA: TGTGCCAGCAGTTGGACAGGGAACCCCTATAATTCACCCCTCCACTTT. Amino acids: CASSWTGNPYNSPLHF.

This clone was counted only a few times. V and J are TRBV10-1 and TRBJ1-1, with D possibly TRBD1 on 5 matching bases. From germline, CDR1 is WNHNN and CDR2 SYGVQD (reference sequence). CDR3 length: 14 amino acids. Trimming shortened V by 0 bases and J by 6 bases, and 11 bases separated the two germline ends. The CDR3, as DNA: TGCGCCAGCAGTGAGTCGGGAACAGGAGCTGAAGCTTTCTTT. This translates into CASSESGTGAEAFF.

This clone was detected only once. The chain has TRBV28 and TRBJ2-1; 8 bases agree with TRBD2. Germline V lookup: CDR1 MDHEN, CDR2 SYDVKM. The CDR3 loop spans 16 amino acids. J gave up 8 bases and V 6 bases, and 15 bases lay outside the gene matches. CDR3 DNA: TGTGCCAGCAGGACTCAACGGGGGGGCAAAGTCCATGAGCAGTTCTTC. Translating it yields CASRTQRGGKVHEQFF.

The V gene is TRBV5-4, the J gene TRBJ2-1; the D gene is possibly TRBD2 (6 bases). Germline V gene lookup returns CDR1 SGHNT and CDR2 YYREEE (reference sequence). CDR3 length: 16 residues. V dropped 1 base and J dropped 3 bases, with 14 bases sitting between them. The CDR3 sequence is CASSLRLVADYNEQFF. The CDR3 DNA reads as TGTGCCAGCAGCTTGAGATTGGTAGCGGACTACAATGAGCAGTTCTTC.